The 24 T cell receptor beta chains below all came from one sample that was sequenced in a study of OX40 agonist ivuxolimab in advanced cancers. Clones were sequenced by immunoSEQ multiplex PCR, and TCRdb holds only the in-frame ones, with some missing. The sample has about 86,000 clones; 87% are singletons. This specimen was CD4+ or CD8+ T cells sorted from blood, taken in a trial of the OX40 agonist ivuxolimab. These receptors were collected from an adult with an advanced solid tumor such as melanoma, head and neck, liver or kidney cancer.

Note on this clone: One end of the junction varies from germline; a read error may be responsible. This chain joins TRBV7-3 and TRBJ2-6; D is unclear. This CDR3 is 12 amino acids long. The V gene's germline CDR1 is SGHTA and CDR2 FQGTGA. The CDR3 loop is CASSSPASVLTF. The CDR3 DNA is TGTGCCAGCAGCTCCCCGGCCAGCGTCCTGACTTTC.

The CDR3 is CATSRDWDRMGYEQYF. The CDR3 bases are TGTGCCACCAGCAGAGATTGGGACCGTATGGGTTACGAGCAGTACTTC. The V and J genes are TRBV15 and TRBJ2-7, with D perhaps given as TRBD1 or TRBD2 (5 bases each). This CDR3 region has 16 residues. Germline CDR1 LNHNV, CDR2 YYDKDF (reference sequence). Trimming took off 0 bases at V and 4 bases at J, with 16 bases between the two ends. Using reference TRBV15 and TRBJ2-7 for the parts outside the CDR3, the full variable domain is DAMVIQNPRYQVTQFGKPVTLSCSQTLNHNVMYWYQQKSSQAPKLLFHYYDKDFNNEADTPDNFQSRRPNTSFCFLDIRSPGLGDTAMYLCATSRDWDRMGYEQYFGPGTRLTVT.

The chain recombines TRBV7-2 with TRBJ2-3; D might be TRBD1 (5 bases). From germline, CDR1 is SGHTA and CDR2 FQGNSA. The CDR3 runs to 15 residues. Trimming took 1 base from V and 6 from J, leaving 14 bases between them. CDR3 in DNA: TGTGCCAGCAGCTTAGTGTCCCAGGGAAAGGATACGCAGTATTTT. This gives the protein CASSLVSQGKDTQYF.

There are a few counts of this clone. This chain uses TRBV2 with TRBJ1-5; D ambiguous. This CDR3 has 11 residues. V lost 7 bases and J 7 bases, leaving 8 bases between the germline ends. From germline, CDR1 is SNHLY and CDR2 FYNNEI. CDR3 bases: TGTGCCAGCAACGTACCCCAGCCCCAGCATTTT. This translates into CASNVPQPQHF.

The rearrangement uses TRBV27 and TRBJ1-1; D remains ambiguous. CDR1 is MNHEY, CDR2 SMNVEV, per germline (reference sequence). V lost 2 bases and J 1 base, leaving 8 bases between the germline ends. This CDR3 is 14 amino acids long. DNA of the CDR3: TGTGCCAGCAGTTTAAATAGAAGGAACACTGAAGCTTTCTTT. Its translation: CASSLNRRNTEAFF.

The chain is built from TRBV27 and TRBJ2-1; D is unclear. The CDR3 extends over 13 amino acids. Trimming shortened V by 3 bases and J by 5 bases, and 8 bases separated the two germline ends. CDR1 is MNHEY and CDR2 is SMNVEV in the germline V gene (reference sequence). This chain's CDR3 is CASSFRRDNEQFF. In DNA form, the CDR3 reads TGTGCCAGCAGTTTCCGCCGAGACAATGAGCAGTTCTTC.

This sequence joins TRBV15 and TRBJ2-1; TRBD1 might be the D (5 bases). The CDR3 contains 13 residues. Germline CDR1 reads LNHNV; CDR2 reads YYDKDF (reference sequence). V was pared by 0 bases and J by 9 bases, with 9 bases between. DNA for the CDR3: TGTGCCACCAGCAGAGATAGGGGCTTTGAGCAGTTCTTC. This encodes CATSRDRGFEQFF.

This chain links TRBV7-9 with TRBJ1-2; D might be TRBD1 (6 bases). CDR3 length: 11 amino acids. With 5 bases removed from V and 13 bases from J, the gap between germline ends came to 14 bases. Germline CDR1 SEHNR, CDR2 FQNEAQ (reference sequence). The CDR3 DNA reads TGTGCCAGCAGCGACACAGGGAGAGGCACCTTC. Its translation: CASSDTGRGTF.

This chain joins TRBV7-9 and TRBJ1-1; a weak D match, TRBD1 (5 bases). CDR1 is SEHNR and CDR2 is FQNEAQ in the germline V gene (reference sequence). The CDR3 has 14 residues. V was trimmed by 7 bases and J by 0 bases, leaving 12 bases between them. CDR3 sequence: CASTGAVLNTEAFF. The CDR3 coding sequence is TGTGCCAGCACCGGGGCGGTTTTGAACACTGAAGCTTTCTTT.

The V and J genes are TRBV6-5 and TRBJ1-1; D unresolved. CDR3 length: 11 amino acids. The V end was cut by 7 bases, the J end by 1 base, with 4 bases between. Germline CDR1 reads MNHEY; CDR2 reads SVGAGI. The CDR3 bases are TGTGCCAGCAAGGGGAACACTGAAGCTTTCTTT. Amino acids: CASKGNTEAFF.

The gene calls are TRBV7-2 and TRBJ1-1, with D uncertain. The CDR3 spans 14 residues. The V and J ends lost 5 bases and 3 bases respectively, with 13 bases between them. The V gene's germline CDR1 is SGHTA and CDR2 FQGNSA. The DNA for the CDR3 is TGTGCCAGCAGCCCTGTGGGGTTGGACACTGAAGCTTTCTTT. It yields the protein CASSPVGLDTEAFF.

This clone has a single count. Other DNA sequences within the sample encode an identical CDR3. This chain connects TRBV7-3 to TRBJ1-5, with no clear D. Germline CDR1 SGHTA, CDR2 FQGTGA. Trimming pared 3 bases from V and 4 bases from J, leaving 7 bases between. The CDR3 runs to 13 residues. This CDR3 is CASSLDLNQPQHF. The DNA of the CDR3 is TGTGCCAGCAGCTTGGACCTAAATCAGCCCCAGCATTTT.

The V and J genes are TRBV6-6 and TRBJ1-4, with 7 positions matching TRBD1. The trim removed 2 bases at V and 5 bases at J, leaving 5 bases unmatched. This CDR3 region has 15 residues. Looked up from germline, CDR1 is MNHNY and CDR2 is SVGAGI (reference sequence). CDR3 in DNA: TGTGCCAGCAGTTACGAGGGGGCCAAAAATGAAAAACTGTTTTTT. This sequence encodes CASSYEGAKNEKLFF.

The chain links TRBV10-3 to TRBJ1-2; D is uncertain. V was shortened by 3 bases and J by 2 bases, with 7 bases between the two germline ends. The CDR3 consists of 13 residues. Germline V gives CDR1 ENHRY, CDR2 SYGVKD. The CDR3 spells CAISDNENYGYTF. Here the CDR3 DNA reads TGTGCCATCAGTGACAATGAGAACTATGGCTACACCTTC.

The table lists this clone with a few counts. The chain is built from TRBV7-8 and TRBJ2-1, with a tentative D call TRBD2 (6 bases). This CDR3 contains 14 residues. The germline V and J ends were trimmed by 4 bases and 1 base, with 8 bases remaining between them. Looked up from germline, CDR1 is SGHVS and CDR2 is FQNEAQ. CDR3: CASSSGTSYNEQFF. In nucleotides, the CDR3 is TGTGCCAGCAGCTCCGGGACTTCCTACAATGAGCAGTTCTTC.

The V and J genes are TRBV5-1 and TRBJ1-2, with 10 bases matching TRBD1. The germline V gene has CDR1 SGHRS and CDR2 YFSETQ. The CDR3 covers 13 residues. The ends lost 3 bases at V and 9 bases at J; junction bases unmatched: 5. The CDR3: CASSSDRGIRYTF. The CDR3 region has the DNA TGCGCCAGCAGCTCGGACAGGGGGATTCGCTACACCTTC. The full variable domain, its missing parts supplied by reference TRBV5-1 and TRBJ1-2, is KAGVTQTPRYLIKTRGQQVTLSCSPISGHRSVSWYQQTPGQGLQFLFEYFSETQRNKGNFPGRFSGRQFSNSRSEMNVSTLELGDSALYLCASSSDRGIRYTFGSGTRLTVV.

The chain recombines TRBV29-1 with TRBJ1-4; D remains unclear. The CDR3 sequence is 13 residues long. Trimming took 5 bases from V and 4 from J, leaving 11 bases between them. CDR1 and CDR2 (germline): SQVTM, ANQGSEA. The CDR3 spells CSVSILGNEKLFF. In DNA form, the CDR3 reads TGCAGCGTTTCTATCCTGGGTAATGAAAAACTGTTTTTT.

The chain employs TRBV14 and TRBJ1-1, with TRBD1 matching over 7 bases. Germline values: CDR1 SGHDN, CDR2 FVKESK. J lost 1 base, V lost 4 bases, and 6 bases had no gene match. The CDR3 is 15 amino acids. The CDR3 region is CASSPRTGSNTEAFF. The CDR3 DNA reads as TGTGCCAGCAGCCCCCGGACAGGATCGAACACTGAAGCTTTCTTT.

The rearrangement uses TRBV7-9 and TRBJ2-1; 7 bases are shared with TRBD2. CDR1 is SEHNR and CDR2 is FQNEAQ in the germline V gene (reference sequence). J lost 3 bases, V lost 2 bases, and 7 bases had no gene match. The CDR3 length is 16 residues. CDR3 coding DNA: TGTGCCAGCAGCTTACAAAGCGGGGTGAACTACAATGAGCAGTTCTTC. Protein: CASSLQSGVNYNEQFF.

The CDR3 spells CASTQLIGSSYNEQFF. The CDR3 DNA is TGTGCCAGCACCCAACTTATTGGTAGCTCCTACAATGAGCAGTTCTTC. This chain connects TRBV9 to TRBJ2-1, with no clear D. CDR3 length equals 16 residues. With 6 bases removed from V and 0 bases from J, the gap between germline ends came to 16 bases. CDR1 is SGDLS and CDR2 is YYNGEE in the germline V gene.

The chain combines TRBV27 with TRBJ2-3, with D perhaps TRBD1 (6 bases). Germline lookup yields CDR1 MNHEY and CDR2 SMNVEV (reference sequence). The CDR3 has 16 amino acids. The V end was cut by 6 bases, the J end by 2 bases, with 18 bases between. DNA of the CDR3: TGTGCCAGCAGAGATAATAAACAGGGACCCACAGATACGCAGTATTTT. Translated, it gives CASRDNKQGPTDTQYF.

This clone is a singleton in its sample. V and J are TRBV15 and TRBJ1-3; no firm D call. V was shortened by 5 bases and J by 0 bases, with 11 bases between the two germline ends. The CDR3 is 15 amino acids. From germline, CDR1 is LNHNV and CDR2 YYDKDF (reference sequence). The CDR3 DNA follows: TGTGCCACCAGCCTCGGAGGTACCTCTGGAAACACCATATATTTT. Encoded protein: CATSLGGTSGNTIYF.

The CDR3 sequence is CASSQGAASSYEQYF. CDR3 in DNA: TGTGCCAGCAGCCAAGGGGCGGCTAGCTCCTACGAGCAGTACTTC. The V gene is TRBV7-9, the J gene TRBJ2-7; TRBD1 might be the D (5 bases). Trimming left V 5 bases short and J 0 bases short, with 14 bases between. The CDR3 length is 15 residues. The germline V gene has CDR1 SEHNR and CDR2 FQNEAQ (reference sequence). Variable domain in full (rest from reference TRBV7-9 and TRBJ2-7): DTGVSQNPRHKITKRGQNVTFRCDPISEHNRLYWYRQTLGQGPEFLTYFQNEAQLEKSRLLSDRFSAERPKGSFSTLEIQRTEQGDSAMYLCASSQGAASSYEQYFGPGTRLTVT.

The chain is built from TRBV7-9 and TRBJ2-7, with unresolved D. The CDR3 has 11 residues. Trimming removed 5 bases from V and 3 bases from J, with 5 bases in between. The germline gives CDR1 SEHNR, CDR2 FQNEAQ (reference sequence). The CDR3 is CASSPLYEQYF. The CDR3 nucleotides read TGTGCCAGCAGCCCTCTCTACGAGCAGTACTTC.